The following is a TCR beta chain sequence with its context. Its target is not known. Time point described: blood 4 weeks post-SBRT, at nephrectomy. The treatment denotes: 15 Gy SBRT to primary tumor, nephrectomy 4 weeks later. The data are from a study of radiation and T cells in renal cell carcinoma. Points from the study as a whole: In blood, top tumor clones expanded by 2 weeks, shrinking by 4.

TCRdb's copy holds only in-frame clones and misses some; the assay was immunoSEQ multiplex PCR. The data hold around 64,000 clones, with over 65% observed a single time. V lost 6 bases to trimming and J lost 3 bases, with 21 bases between them. Germline V gene data show CDR1 as MDHEN and CDR2 as SYDVKM. CDR3 length: 16 residues. The specimen was blood, collected from a patient whose treatment included radiotherapy and nephrectomy. This sequence originates from a man aged 55 to 69 with renal cell carcinoma. The V call is TRBV28, the J call TRBJ2-7; weak D call: TRBD2 (5 bases). CDR3: CASSTGKTNGLYEQYV. CDR3 coding DNA: TGTGCCAGCAGCACCGGGAAAACGAATGGTCTCTACGAGCAGTACGTC.